The text below deals with one TCR beta chain. Its matching antigen is unknown. The germline V gene encodes CDR1 LNHDA and CDR2 SQIVND (reference sequence). V was shortened by 6 bases and J by 1 base, with 15 bases between the two germline ends. This CDR3 region has 15 residues. The data were obtained in a study of cytotoxic CD8 clonotypes in ibrutinib-treated CLL. General observations from the study: Among the clonotypes, public ones were uncommon and contracted or held stable on treatment.

A 1 in 200,000 to 1 in 1 million T cell depth was the sequencing target. Profiling relied on immunoSEQ multiplex PCR, and the TCRdb table lists in-frame clones only, not all of them. The table lists just over 200,000 clones, more than 75% of them singletons, with approximately 10% in the top ten. The sequence was obtained from a human donor with chronic lymphocytic leukemia. The chain employs TRBV19 and TRBJ1-1, with D perhaps TRBD1 (6 bases). Specimen: PBMCs, collected after 12 months of ibrutinib treatment. The DNA for the CDR3 is TGTGCCAGTAGCGATACCGGGACACAGAACACTGAAGCTTTCTTT. It encodes CASSDTGTQNTEAFF.